Each of the 14 T cell receptor beta chains below was sequenced from the same sample in a study of blood T cell repertoires in COVID-19. Data came from immunoSEQ multiplex PCR; TCRdb stores just in-frame clones and leaves some out. The sample has under 80,000 clones; about 86% are singletons. The sequencing sample was made of peripheral blood. The receptors here all came from a man in his forties or fifties with active COVID-19.

The V call is TRBV5-1, the J call TRBJ2-1; D might be TRBD1 (5 bases). The germline gives CDR1 SGHRS, CDR2 YFSETQ. The V and J ends lost 2 bases and 10 bases respectively, with 10 bases between them. This CDR3 contains 12 residues. The CDR3 DNA reads as TGCGCCAGCAGCTTCGCCCAGGGAGAGCAGTTCTTC. This sequence encodes CASSFAQGEQFF.

This clone has just a few counts. This rearrangement joins TRBV27 to TRBJ2-1, with 10 bases that match TRBD1. CDR1 is MNHEY and CDR2 is SMNVEV in the germline V gene (reference sequence). The CDR3 contains 15 residues. After removal of 1 base from V and 15 bases from J, the junction contained 12 bases not matched to a gene. CDR3 sequence (DNA): TGTGCCAGCAGTTTATATCCCACTTCGGGACAGGGGTCGTTCTTC. Protein product: CASSLYPTSGQGSFF.

The chain is built from TRBV3-1 (or the pseudogene TRBV3-2) and TRBJ2-7; 8 nucleotides align to TRBD2. The CDR3 runs to 18 residues. J gave up 2 bases and V 0 bases, and 12 bases lay outside the gene matches. Per the germline V gene, CDR1 is LGHDT and CDR2 is YNNKEL (reference sequence). The CDR3 sequence: CASSQETPGGTFAYEQYF. CDR3 sequence (DNA): TGTGCCAGCAGCCAAGAAACCCCGGGGGGGACCTTTGCCTACGAGCAGTACTTC.

The chain carries TRBV6-2 or TRBV6-3 and TRBJ1-2; no reliable D call. Between the trimmed V and J ends, which lost 6 bases and 0 bases, there was a span of 11 bases. This CDR3 region has 14 residues. Germline CDR1 reads MNHEY; CDR2 reads SVGEGT. The CDR3 loop reads CASSRDKTNYGYTF. CDR3 in DNA: TGTGCCAGCAGCAGAGACAAGACTAACTATGGCTACACCTTC.

CDR3 DNA sequence: TGCGCCAGCAGCTTGGTCGGGGGGATTAACACTGAAGCTTTCTTT. Amino acids: CASSLVGGINTEAFF. The chain has TRBV5-1 and TRBJ1-1; TRBD1 is a possible D gene (5 bases). Germline CDR1 SGHRS, CDR2 YFSETQ. V lost 0 bases, J lost 2 bases, and 11 bases lay in between. The CDR3 is 15 residues long.

J is TRBJ2-7 and V is TRBV4-1; 11 bases line up with TRBD1. Germline CDR1 is MGHRA and CDR2 is YSYEKL. The CDR3 extends over 15 amino acids. J lost 2 bases, V lost 4 bases, and 4 bases had no gene match. This chain's CDR3 is CASSRGTGGPYEQYF. CDR3 in DNA: TGCGCCAGCAGCCGAGGGACAGGGGGGCCCTACGAGCAGTACTTC.

This sequence joins TRBV18 and TRBJ2-1; D is possibly TRBD1 (5 bases). Trimming took off 2 bases at V and 5 bases at J, with 10 bases between the two ends. The CDR3 runs 14 residues. Germline V gene sequence: CDR1 KGHSH, CDR2 LQKENI. The CDR3 protein is CASSPGALDNEQFF. CDR3 in DNA: TGTGCCAGCTCACCAGGGGCGCTCGACAATGAGCAGTTCTTC.

CDR3 region: CASSAGLADTGELFF. The DNA for the CDR3 is TGCGCCAGCAGCGCCGGACTAGCGGACACCGGGGAGCTGTTTTTT. V and J are TRBV5-1 and TRBJ2-2, with 10 bases lining up with TRBD2. Germline lookup yields CDR1 SGHRS and CDR2 YFSETQ. V trimming: 4 bases; J trimming: 3 bases; junction bases outside the gene matches: 3. CDR3 length: 15 amino acids.

This clone was found a few times. The rearrangement uses TRBV5-4 and TRBJ2-7; maybe TRBD2 (6 bases). Germline V CDR1 and CDR2: SGHNT, YYREEE (reference sequence). The V end was cut by 0 bases, the J end by 0 bases, with 13 bases between. This CDR3 has 16 amino acids. The CDR3 sequence is CASSLGRDRSSYEQYF. The DNA of the CDR3 is TGTGCCAGCAGCTTGGGGCGGGACCGATCCTCCTACGAGCAGTACTTC.

The chain has TRBV5-1 and TRBJ1-2; D gene ambiguous. Per germline, CDR1 SGHRS and CDR2 YFSETQ. The CDR3 consists of 13 residues. The V and J ends lost 2 bases and 8 bases respectively, with 13 bases between them. CDR3 in amino acids: CASSLPSMRGYTF. Here the CDR3 DNA reads TGCGCCAGCAGCTTACCGTCTATGAGGGGCTACACCTTC. Supplemented by reference TRBV5-1 and TRBJ1-2, the full variable domain reads KAGVTQTPRYLIKTRGQQVTLSCSPISGHRSVSWYQQTPGQGLQFLFEYFSETQRNKGNFPGRFSGRQFSNSRSEMNVSTLELGDSALYLCASSLPSMRGYTFGSGTRLTVV.

This rearrangement joins TRBV2 to TRBJ2-1, with 9 bases fitting TRBD2. The CDR3 covers 14 residues. V was clipped by 6 bases and J by 10 bases; unmatched bases: 10. CDR1 is SNHLY and CDR2 is FYNNEI in the germline V gene. In DNA, the CDR3 is TGTGCCAGCAGCCCCCTCCGTGGGACTAGCGAGCAGTTCTTC. Translated: CASSPLRGTSEQFF.

The V call is TRBV23-1, the J call TRBJ1-5, with TRBD1 matching 7 bases. TRBV23-1 is marked as an open reading frame, function uncertain. The CDR3 has 18 residues. J lost 2 bases, V lost 4 bases, and 14 bases had no gene match. The CDR3 nucleotides are TGCGCCAGCAGTCTATTATTGGACAGGCCATGCGGCAATCAGCCCCAGCATTTT. Translated: CASSLLLDRPCGNQPQHF.

This chain joins TRBV2 and TRBJ1-6; D is perhaps TRBD1 (5 bases). The CDR3 covers 15 residues. V was shortened by 0 bases and J by 11 bases, with 14 bases between the two germline ends. Germline lookup yields CDR1 SNHLY and CDR2 FYNNEI. For the CDR3, the DNA is TGTGCCAGCAGTGAAGCGCGGGGGGAAGAGGCACCCCTCCACTTT. Translation gives CASSEARGEEAPLHF.

J is TRBJ2-7 and V is TRBV5-5; a possible D gene is TRBD1 (5 bases). CDR3 length: 15 amino acids. The ends were cut back, 0 bases at V and 3 bases at J, with 13 bases in the middle. The germline CDR1 and CDR2 sequences are SGHKS and YYEKEE (reference sequence). The CDR3 is CASSLAGSSYYEQYF. Written as DNA, the CDR3 is TGTGCCAGCAGCTTGGCAGGGTCGAGCTACTACGAGCAGTACTTC.